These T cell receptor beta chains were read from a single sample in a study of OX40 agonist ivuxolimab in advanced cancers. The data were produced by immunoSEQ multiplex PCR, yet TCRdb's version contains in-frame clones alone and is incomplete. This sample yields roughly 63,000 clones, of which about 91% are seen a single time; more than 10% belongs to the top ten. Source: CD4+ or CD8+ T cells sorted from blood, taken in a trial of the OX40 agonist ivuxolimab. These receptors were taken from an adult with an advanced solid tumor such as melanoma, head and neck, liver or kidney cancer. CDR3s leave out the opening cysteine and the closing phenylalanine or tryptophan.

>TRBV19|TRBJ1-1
ASSIGKREAF
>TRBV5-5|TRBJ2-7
ASSRDSSFNYEQY
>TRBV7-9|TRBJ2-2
ASSLAPFSGRTSTGELF
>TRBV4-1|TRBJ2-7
ASSQVLTVSYEQY
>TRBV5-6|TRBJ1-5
ASSLWGSGAGSQPQH
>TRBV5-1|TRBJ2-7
ASSLEGGSHEQY
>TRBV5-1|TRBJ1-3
ASSLQGGGNTIY
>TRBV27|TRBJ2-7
ASSLGGWGYEQY
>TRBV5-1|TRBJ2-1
ASRRQGGGYNEQF
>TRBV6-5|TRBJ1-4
ASSLEASNEKLF
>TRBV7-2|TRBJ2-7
ASSLIDGSNYEQY
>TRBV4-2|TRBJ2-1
ASSLEGTGDNEQF
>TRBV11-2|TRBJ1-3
ASSSHMGAGNTIY
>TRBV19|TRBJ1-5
ASTDRVSNQPQH
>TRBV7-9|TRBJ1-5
ASSFGTGELVSNQPQH
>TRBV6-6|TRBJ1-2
ASTGQGALGYT
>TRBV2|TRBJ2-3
ASRGGQGTDTQY
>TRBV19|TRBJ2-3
ASSSTPGTDTQY
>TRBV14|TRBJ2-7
ASREGRPSGEQY
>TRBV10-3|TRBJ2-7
AISDPDRVPTYEQY
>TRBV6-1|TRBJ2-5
ASSTGEGRETQY
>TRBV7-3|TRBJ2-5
ASSLSGSGRETQY
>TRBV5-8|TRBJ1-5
ASSYRTGHQPQH
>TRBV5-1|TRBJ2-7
ASSFRGRSYEQY
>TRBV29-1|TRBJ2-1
SVESRASGSYNEQF